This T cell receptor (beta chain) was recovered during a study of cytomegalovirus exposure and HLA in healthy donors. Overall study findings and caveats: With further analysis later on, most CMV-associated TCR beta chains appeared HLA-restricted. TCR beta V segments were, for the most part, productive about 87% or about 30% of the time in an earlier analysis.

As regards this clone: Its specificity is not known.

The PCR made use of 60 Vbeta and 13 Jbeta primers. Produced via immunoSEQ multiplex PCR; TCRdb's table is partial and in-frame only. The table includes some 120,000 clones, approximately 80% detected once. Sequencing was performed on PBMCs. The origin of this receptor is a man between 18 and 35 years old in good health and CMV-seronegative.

The chain's CDR3 is CASTRGRGEGETQYF. DNA of the CDR3: TGTGCCAGTACCCGGGGCAGGGGAGAAGGAGAGACCCAGTACTTC. The J gene is TRBJ2-5, the V gene TRBV19, with D tentatively TRBD1 (6 bases). Trimming stripped 7 bases from V and 4 bases from J, with 19 bases between. Germline CDR1 LNHDA, CDR2 SQIVND (reference sequence). The CDR3 runs to 15 residues. The full variable domain, rest sourced from reference TRBV19 and TRBJ2-5, is DGGITQSPKYLFRKEGQNVTLSCEQNLNHDAMYWYRQDPGQGLRLIYYSQIVNDFQKGDIAEGYSVSREKKESFPLTVTSAQKNPTAFYLCASTRGRGEGETQYFGPGTRLLVL.